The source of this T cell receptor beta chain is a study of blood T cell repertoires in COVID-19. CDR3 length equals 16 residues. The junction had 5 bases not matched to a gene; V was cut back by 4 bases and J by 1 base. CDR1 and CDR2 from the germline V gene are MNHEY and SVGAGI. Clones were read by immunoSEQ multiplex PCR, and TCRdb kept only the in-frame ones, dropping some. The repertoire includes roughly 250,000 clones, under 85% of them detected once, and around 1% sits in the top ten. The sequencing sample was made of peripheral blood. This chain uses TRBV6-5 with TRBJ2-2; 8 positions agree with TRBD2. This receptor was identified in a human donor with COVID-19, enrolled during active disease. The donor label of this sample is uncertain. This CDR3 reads CASSFRTSRNTGELFF. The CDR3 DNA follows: TGTGCCAGCAGTTTTCGGACTAGCCGGAACACCGGGGAGCTGTTTTTT.